The 27 T cell receptor beta chains below were found in one sample sequenced in a study of blood T cell repertoires in COVID-19. The assay was immunoSEQ multiplex PCR, and TCRdb's table has in-frame clones only and misses some. The sample lists roughly 70,000 clones; 85% to 90% were seen once. The source material was peripheral blood. The receptor set was obtained from a man between 65 and 80 years old with active COVID-19.

The V and J genes are TRBV7-9 and TRBJ1-3; 8 nucleotides match TRBD1. The germline CDR1 and CDR2 sequences are SEHNR and FQNEAQ (reference sequence). This CDR3 is 18 amino acids long. Trimming took 5 bases from V and 4 from J; bases not matched to a gene: 16. CDR3 sequence: CASSASGTGFLEGNTIYF. CDR3 bases: TGTGCCAGCAGCGCCTCCGGGACAGGATTTCTGGAGGGAAACACCATATATTTT.

The chain uses TRBV24-1 and TRBJ2-2; 9 bases map to TRBD1. This CDR3 comprises 16 residues. With 4 bases clipped from V and 6 bases from J, the junction kept 8 bases outside the gene matches. Germline V gene lookup returns CDR1 KGHDR and CDR2 SFDVKD. CDR3 in amino acids: CATSDPGTGFPGELFF. CDR3 DNA sequence: TGTGCCACCAGTGACCCCGGGACAGGGTTCCCCGGGGAGCTGTTTTTT.

A single count supports this clone. The V and J genes are TRBV28 and TRBJ1-5; D gene uncertain. Trimming shortened V by 5 bases and J by 0 bases, and 11 bases separated the two germline ends. The germline gives CDR1 MDHEN, CDR2 SYDVKM. The CDR3 is 15 residues long. Here the CDR3 reads CASSNQVDSNQPQHF. The DNA of the CDR3 is TGTGCCAGCAGTAATCAGGTGGATAGCAATCAGCCCCAGCATTTT.

Written as DNA, the CDR3 is TGTGCCAGCAGCTTAGCGGGGACAGGGTCGGAGACCCAGTACTTC. This encodes CASSLAGTGSETQYF. The rearrangement uses TRBV7-2 and TRBJ2-5, with 9 bases that match TRBD1. Germline CDR1 reads SGHTA; CDR2 reads FQGNSA. CDR3 size: 15 residues. Trimming removed 0 bases from V and 5 bases from J; junction bases left unmatched: 4.

This rearrangement joins TRBV3-1 (or the pseudogene TRBV3-2) to TRBJ2-5; no clear D gene. Trimming took off 6 bases at V and 5 bases at J, with 13 bases between the two ends. This CDR3 region has 13 residues. CDR1 LGHDT and CDR2 YNNKEL come from the germline V gene (reference sequence). CDR3 bases: TGTGCCAGCAGGCACCTAGGTTCTGAGACCCAGTACTTC. Translating gives CASRHLGSETQYF.

This clone appeared a single time. The chain combines TRBV18 with TRBJ2-1, with 7 bases identical to TRBD2. Germline CDR1 is KGHSH and CDR2 is LQKENI. This CDR3 has 15 residues. V was pared by 3 bases and J by 3 bases, with 5 bases of the junction left unmatched. CDR3 region: CASSPAWGGYNEQFF. In DNA form, the CDR3 reads TGTGCCAGCTCACCGGCCTGGGGGGGCTACAATGAGCAGTTCTTC.

The chain employs TRBV5-5 and TRBJ1-6; 7 nucleotides align to TRBD1. V was clipped by 2 bases and J by 13 bases; unmatched bases: 9. The germline V gene encodes CDR1 SGHKS and CDR2 YYEKEE (reference sequence). This CDR3 is built from 14 residues. The CDR3 region has the DNA TGTGCCAGCAGCTTCCGGACAGGCCCCCTCCCCCTCCACTTT. Its translation: CASSFRTGPLPLHF.

The genes are TRBV10-2 and TRBJ2-3, with 7 bases lining up with TRBD2. The germline V gene encodes CDR1 WSHSY and CDR2 SAAADI. V trimming: 0 bases; J trimming: 2 bases; junction bases outside the gene matches: 2. The CDR3 consists of 15 residues. CDR3 sequence: CASSESGGTTDTQYF. Written as DNA, the CDR3 is TGCGCCAGCAGTGAGTCCGGGGGGACCACAGATACGCAGTATTTT.

The chain combines TRBV19 with TRBJ1-4; 7 bases fit TRBD1. The CDR3 runs 15 residues. Germline V gives CDR1 LNHDA, CDR2 SQIVND (reference sequence). J lost 12 bases, V lost 4 bases, and 14 bases had no gene match. The CDR3 DNA reads TGTGCCAGTAGTACCCGACAGGGCTCAAAGGGGGAACTGTTTTTT. Amino acid sequence: CASSTRQGSKGELFF.

A remark on this clone: The junction and the germline gene differ at one end; a read error may be behind it. The rearrangement joins TRBV7-7 to TRBJ2-2, with D possibly being TRBD1 (5 bases). The CDR3 is 15 amino acids. Germline values: CDR1 SSHAT, CDR2 FNYEAQ (reference sequence). The CDR3 protein is CASSLGAGPTGELFF. DNA for the CDR3: TGTGCTAGCAGCTTAGGGGCAGGGCCAACCGGGGAGCTGTTTTTT. The full variable domain, in which reference TRBV7-7 and TRBJ2-2 provide the parts outside the CDR3, is GAGVSQSPRYKVTKRGQDVTLRCDPISSHATLYWYQQALGQGPEFLTYFNYEAQPDKSGLPSDRFSAERPEGSISTLTIQRTEQRDSAMYRCASSLGAGPTGELFFGEGSRLTVL.

The CDR3 DNA sequence: TGTGCCAGCAGCCCCGACCGACCGACTAGCGGGGAGACCCAGTACTTC. Translating it yields CASSPDRPTSGETQYF. The chain uses TRBV5-4 and TRBJ2-5; 10 positions match TRBD2. V was pared by 4 bases and J by 5 bases, with 11 bases of the junction left unmatched. CDR1 SGHNT and CDR2 YYREEE come from the germline V gene (reference sequence). This CDR3 comprises 16 residues.

The chain is built from TRBV5-8 and TRBJ2-1; TRBD2 matches at 8 bases. Germline V gene sequence: CDR1 SGHTS, CDR2 YDEGEE. The CDR3 contains 16 residues. With 4 bases clipped from V and 3 bases from J, the junction kept 9 bases outside the gene matches. This CDR3 reads CASSGGGLGFYNEQFF. The CDR3 bases are TGTGCCAGCAGCGGGGGGGGACTAGGGTTCTACAATGAGCAGTTCTTC.

This chain connects TRBV4-3 to TRBJ2-6; unclear D gene. V shed 4 bases and J shed 0 bases, with 13 bases lying between them. The CDR3 runs to 17 residues. Germline values: CDR1 LGHNA, CDR2 YSLEER. The CDR3 loop is CASSPGASYSGANVLTF. CDR3 nucleotides: TGCGCCAGCAGCCCCGGTGCGTCCTACTCTGGGGCCAACGTCCTGACTTTC.

This sequence joins TRBV30 and TRBJ1-4; tentative D call: TRBD1 (5 bases). Germline CDR1 GTSNPN, CDR2 SVGIG (reference sequence). V dropped 4 bases and J dropped 8 bases, with 17 bases sitting between them. CDR3 size: 14 residues. CDR3 nucleotide sequence: TGTGCCTGGACCCTGGGAGGGGTAGAAGAAAAACTGTTTTTT. It codes for CAWTLGGVEEKLFF.

The chain employs TRBV6-1 and TRBJ1-1, with 7 positions matching TRBD1. V shed 2 bases, J shed 7 bases, and the junction held 7 bases outside the gene matches. This CDR3 region has 14 residues. CDR1 is MNHNS, CDR2 SASEGT, per germline. The CDR3 sequence is CASSEYWGDSEAFF. The CDR3 DNA sequence: TGTGCCAGCAGTGAATATTGGGGGGACAGTGAAGCTTTCTTT.

The CDR3 coding sequence is TGTGCCAGCAGCGGAATAACGGGGGTCCCTGGAAACACCATATATTTT. Residues: CASSGITGVPGNTIYF. The chain employs TRBV2 and TRBJ1-3, with D possibly TRBD1 on 5 matching bases. V lost 6 bases to trimming and J lost 2 bases, with 17 bases between them. CDR3 length equals 16 residues. Germline lookup yields CDR1 SNHLY and CDR2 FYNNEI.

The rearrangement links TRBV7-6 to TRBJ1-6; possible D gene TRBD1, 6 bases. The CDR3 totals 16 residues. Trimming pared 5 bases from V and 2 bases from J, leaving 13 bases between. Germline assignment: CDR1 SGHVS and CDR2 FNYEAQ. The CDR3 DNA follows: TGTGCCAGCAGCCCCGAGACAGGTGCCTATAATTCACCCCTCCACTTT. It yields the protein CASSPETGAYNSPLHF.

The V and J genes are TRBV7-2 and TRBJ2-2; D unresolved. V lost 5 bases to trimming and J lost 6 bases, with 13 bases between them. Germline V lookup: CDR1 SGHTA, CDR2 FQGNSA. The CDR3 has 14 amino acids. The DNA of the CDR3 is TGTGCCAGCAGCCCGACCCGGGTATCCGGGGAGCTGTTTTTT. Amino acids: CASSPTRVSGELFF.

The chain carries TRBV3-1 (or the pseudogene TRBV3-2) and TRBJ2-5, with TRBD2 identical over 7 bases. V lost 4 bases and J lost 5; bases outside the gene matches: 10. Germline V lookup: CDR1 LGHDT, CDR2 YNNKEL (reference sequence). This CDR3 comprises 15 residues. The CDR3 DNA follows: TGTGCCAGCAGCCCGGTGGGGAGGGCCGGGGAGACCCAGTACTTC. Encoded protein: CASSPVGRAGETQYF.

The CDR3 region has the DNA TGCGCCAGCAGCCCACAGGGGGCGCGGTTGAACACTGAAGCTTTCTTT. As protein: CASSPQGARLNTEAFF. J is TRBJ1-1 and V is TRBV5-1; 9 nucleotides align to TRBD1. CDR1 is SGHRS, CDR2 YFSETQ, per germline. V trimming: 4 bases; J trimming: 0 bases; junction bases outside the gene matches: 7. This CDR3 has 16 amino acids.

The gene calls are TRBV4-1 and TRBJ2-7, with 9 bases that match TRBD1. The CDR3 covers 19 residues. CDR1 is MGHRA and CDR2 is YSYEKL in the germline V gene. The junction had 12 bases not matched to a gene; V was cut back by 0 bases and J by 0 bases. CDR3 nucleotides: TGCGCCAGCAGCCAAGACCCCAACTCCGACAGGGGGAGCTCCTACGAGCAGTACTTC. Its protein is CASSQDPNSDRGSSYEQYF.

The chain recombines TRBV7-6 with TRBJ2-7; 11 nucleotides match TRBD2. The CDR3 is 17 residues long. Germline CDR1 SGHVS, CDR2 FNYEAQ. With 1 base clipped from V and 2 bases from J, the junction kept 7 bases outside the gene matches. The CDR3 coding sequence is TGTGCCAGCAGCTTAGGGGAACTAGCGGGAGTCCCCTACGAGCAGTACTTC. This translates into CASSLGELAGVPYEQYF.

V and J are TRBV25-1 and TRBJ2-3; D is unresolved. CDR3 length: 14 amino acids. Trimming shortened V by 6 bases and J by 0 bases, and 10 bases separated the two germline ends. Germline CDR1 MGHDK, CDR2 SYGVNS. The chain's CDR3 is CASRGSPSTDTQYF. CDR3 DNA sequence: TGTGCCAGCAGGGGTAGCCCTAGCACAGATACGCAGTATTTT.

J is TRBJ2-2 and V is TRBV29-1, with 11 bases identical to TRBD1. Trimming at V came to 7 bases and at J to 8 bases, leaving 12 bases not matched to a gene. The CDR3 is 15 amino acids. Germline V CDR1 and CDR2: SQVTM, ANQGSEA. The CDR3 is CSALGTGGTRGELFF. For the CDR3, the DNA is TGCAGCGCCCTAGGGACAGGGGGAACCAGGGGGGAGCTGTTTTTT.

V and J are TRBV19 and TRBJ2-1; D perhaps matches TRBD2 (5 bases). Germline V gives CDR1 LNHDA, CDR2 SQIVND (reference sequence). The CDR3 sequence is 14 residues long. Trimming stripped 7 bases from V and 0 bases from J, with 10 bases between. CDR3 loop: CASTGNPSYNEQFF. CDR3 DNA: TGTGCCAGTACCGGGAACCCCTCCTACAATGAGCAGTTCTTC.

The chain is built from TRBV5-6 and TRBJ2-7; D is uncertain. CDR3 length: 15 amino acids. The V gene lost 4 bases and the J gene lost 0 bases, with 14 bases spanning the gap. Germline values: CDR1 SGHDT, CDR2 YYEEEE. The CDR3 DNA reads as TGTGCCAGCAGCACTCTACCTTCCTCCTCCTACGAGCAGTACTTC. Its translation is CASSTLPSSSYEQYF.

This clone was seen more than once but under ten times. The CDR3: CASSLGRPPQGMETQYF. CDR3 nucleotide sequence: TGTGCCAGCAGCTTGGGGAGGCCCCCACAGGGGATGGAGACCCAGTACTTC. This chain connects TRBV5-4 to TRBJ2-5; 7 bases line up with TRBD1. The length of the CDR3 is 17 residues. Germline V gene sequence: CDR1 SGHNT, CDR2 YYREEE (reference sequence). J lost 5 bases, V lost 0 bases, and 13 bases had no gene match.